A single sample gave rise to the 30 T cell receptor beta chains below, sequenced in a study of T cells in Graves' hyperthyroidism and ophthalmopathy. The investigators amplified TCR beta CDR3 regions from RNA transcripts. RT-PCR in the first round (using the HTBI primer set) targeted the TCR CDR3. TCRdb reprocessed the multiplex PCR reads with MiXCR, giving one entry per CDR3 protein. Among hundreds of thousands of distinct CDR3 sequences listed, about 17% were seen once. Sequencing was carried out using blood. The receptors derive from a young woman with Graves' hyperthyroidism.

With regard to this clonotype: Given a much more abundant clone one base away, this may be a read error. The chain couples TRBV28 to TRBJ2-7; no clear D gene. Germline V CDR1 and CDR2: MDHEN, SYDVKM. The CDR3 is 14 amino acids. Trimming took off 6 bases at V and 8 bases at J, with 20 bases between the two ends. As DNA, the CDR3 is TGTGCCAGCAGCCAAGTTGGGGTGGAGAACAAGCAGTACTTC. Its protein is CASSQVGVENKQYF.

V and J are TRBV12-3 or TRBV12-4 and TRBJ2-7; D is undetermined. This CDR3 is built from 14 residues. V lost 3 bases to trimming and J lost 3 bases, with 12 bases between them. The CDR3 DNA reads as TGTGCCAGCAGTTTGAGACTTGGTATCTACGAGCAGTACTTC. Protein: CASSLRLGIYEQYF.

The chain combines TRBV7-8 with TRBJ1-6; 7 bases fit TRBD1. V gave up 5 bases and J gave up 10 bases; unmatched junction bases: 5. In germline, CDR1 is SGHVS, CDR2 FQNEAQ. The CDR3 extends over 13 amino acids. CDR3 loop: CASSRQGWSPLHF. In nucleotides, the CDR3 is TGTGCCAGCAGCCGACAGGGATGGTCACCCCTCCACTTT.

This clonotype was found many times. The chain employs TRBV12-3 or TRBV12-4 and TRBJ1-5, with a weak D call TRBD1 (5 bases). The CDR3 runs 14 residues. The V gene lost 6 bases and the J gene lost 0 bases, with 9 bases spanning the gap. Written as DNA, the CDR3 is TGTGCCAGCAGCTTGACAGCTAGCAATCAGCCCCAGCATTTT. It is translated as CASSLTASNQPQHF.

This clonotype came up many times. The gene calls are TRBV12-3 or TRBV12-4 and TRBJ2-7; 9 bases are a match to TRBD2. The CDR3 contains 13 residues. Trimming at V came to 6 bases and at J to 3 bases, leaving 3 bases not matched to a gene. CDR3 coding DNA: TGTGCCAGCAGACTAGCGGGCCTCTACGAGCAGTACTTC. Translating it yields CASRLAGLYEQYF.

This clonotype was recorded at least ten times. The chain joins TRBV2 to TRBJ1-5, with D hard to call. CDR1 is SNHLY and CDR2 is FYNNEI in the germline V gene. V was pared by 0 bases and J by 8 bases, with 14 bases between. The CDR3 extends over 15 amino acids. The CDR3 nucleotides read TGTGCCAGCAGTGAAGCGCACGGTCAAGGCGAGCCCCAGCATTTT. This sequence encodes CASSEAHGQGEPQHF.

This clonotype appeared a few times. The J gene is TRBJ2-2, the V gene TRBV2; 9 bases fit TRBD2. The CDR3 runs 16 residues. Per the germline V gene, CDR1 is SNHLY and CDR2 is FYNNEI. V gave up 7 bases and J gave up 4 bases; unmatched junction bases: 10. CDR3 amino acids: CASIFGLAGSTGELFF. In DNA, the CDR3 is TGTGCCAGCATATTTGGGCTAGCGGGAAGCACCGGGGAGCTGTTTTTT. Supplemented by reference TRBV2 and TRBJ2-2, the full variable domain reads EPEVTQTPSHQVTQMGQEVILRCVPISNHLYFYWYRQILGQKVEFLVSFYNNEISEKSEIFDDQFSVERPDGSNFTLKIRSTKLEDSAMYFCASIFGLAGSTGELFFGEGSRLTVL.

A few counts support this clonotype. V and J are TRBV5-1 and TRBJ1-6; 7 bases are a match to TRBD1. Germline CDR1 SGHRS, CDR2 YFSETQ. The CDR3 spans 13 residues. The trim removed 2 bases at V and 14 bases at J, leaving 7 bases unmatched. The chain's CDR3 is CASSFGQEMTLHF. The CDR3 DNA is TGCGCCAGCAGCTTCGGACAGGAGATGACCCTCCACTTT.

The chain combines TRBV13 with TRBJ2-5; D unclear. Germline V gene data show CDR1 as PRHDT and CDR2 as FYEKMQ (reference sequence). This CDR3 contains 15 residues. Trimming left V 2 bases short and J 2 bases short, with 12 bases between. CDR3 in amino acids: CASSLRSHQQETQYF. In DNA form, the CDR3 reads TGTGCCAGCAGCTTACGGTCACACCAGCAAGAGACCCAGTACTTC.

The chain couples TRBV7-2 to TRBJ2-1, with D perhaps TRBD1 or TRBD2 (6 bases each). The CDR3 has 17 residues. From germline, CDR1 is SGHTA and CDR2 FQGNSA. V lost 1 base to trimming and J lost 7 bases, with 20 bases between them. DNA for the CDR3: TGTGCCAGCAGCTTAGTAGGGGGAGCGGGTTTGGGAAATGAGCAGTTCTTC. Translation: CASSLVGGAGLGNEQFF.

The chain links TRBV6-1 to TRBJ2-5, with TRBD1 as a possible D gene (7 bases). CDR1 MNHNS and CDR2 SASEGT come from the germline V gene. The ends were cut back, 5 bases at V and 4 bases at J, with 14 bases in the middle. The CDR3 totals 14 residues. This CDR3 is CASSSEGAGETQYF. The CDR3 bases are TGTGCCAGCAGTTCGGAGGGGGCAGGAGAGACCCAGTACTTC.

This clonotype appeared a few times. J is TRBJ1-1 and V is TRBV15; D not resolved. The CDR3 spans 14 residues. Germline CDR1 reads LNHNV; CDR2 reads YYDKDF (reference sequence). V lost 0 bases, J lost 0 bases, and 5 bases lay in between. The CDR3 coding sequence is TGTGCCACCAGCAGAGATCTTATGAACACTGAAGCTTTCTTT. This encodes CATSRDLMNTEAFF.

The chain couples TRBV5-5 to TRBJ1-2, with a weak D call TRBD1 (5 bases). Germline loops: CDR1 SGHKS, CDR2 YYEKEE (reference sequence). This CDR3 comprises 15 residues. Between the trimmed V and J ends, which lost 5 bases and 0 bases, there was a span of 14 bases. The CDR3 region has the DNA TGTGCCAGCAGAAAATCGACAGAGGCTAACTATGGCTACACCTTC. Protein: CASRKSTEANYGYTF. Full variable domain (rest looked up from reference TRBV5-5 and TRBJ1-2): DAGVTQSPTHLIKTRGQQVTLRCSPISGHKSVSWYQQVLGQGPQFIFQYYEKEERGRGNFPDRFSARQFPNYSSELNVNALLLGDSALYLCASRKSTEANYGYTFGSGTRLTVV.

The genes are TRBV5-1 and TRBJ2-3; 10 bases match TRBD2. The V gene's germline CDR1 is SGHRS and CDR2 YFSETQ. With 4 bases clipped from V and 3 bases from J, the junction kept 5 bases outside the gene matches. The CDR3 runs to 15 residues. In DNA, the CDR3 is TGCGCCAGCAGCATCTCTAGCGGGAGTACAGATACGCAGTATTTT. Translating gives CASSISSGSTDTQYF.

The V call is TRBV18, the J call TRBJ2-5; 12 nucleotides match TRBD2. The V and J ends lost 5 bases and 3 bases, in that order; junction bases with no gene match: 10. Germline V lookup: CDR1 KGHSH, CDR2 LQKENI. The CDR3 has 17 amino acids. CDR3 nucleotide sequence: TGTGCCAGCTCATCAGCCAGACTAGCGGGAGTCAAAGAGACCCAGTACTTC. As protein: CASSSARLAGVKETQYF.

This clonotype was counted a few times. CDR3 nucleotide sequence: TGCAGTGCCCCAAGTTCCCCAGGTTCATTGTACGAGCAGTACTTC. It codes for CSAPSSPGSLYEQYF. This chain links TRBV20-1 with TRBJ2-7; D is unclear. The CDR3 sequence is 15 residues long. Germline assignment: CDR1 DFQATT and CDR2 SNEGSKA (reference sequence). Trimming stripped 6 bases from V and 4 bases from J, with 22 bases between.

The chain employs TRBV5-1 and TRBJ2-5; a weak D match, TRBD1 (5 bases). The CDR3 contains 13 residues. V lost 2 bases to trimming and J lost 7 bases, with 12 bases between them. Germline V gives CDR1 SGHRS, CDR2 YFSETQ. CDR3 protein: CASSLDSPVTQYF. In DNA form, the CDR3 reads TGCGCCAGCAGCTTAGACAGCCCAGTGACCCAGTACTTC.

The V call is TRBV29-1, the J call TRBJ2-7; D is ambiguous. V lost 4 bases, J lost 3 bases, and 13 bases lay in between. Per the germline V gene, CDR1 is SQVTM and CDR2 is ANQGSEA. The CDR3 spans 13 residues. DNA for the CDR3: TGCAGCGTTGTTAGACCAGACAACTACGAGCAGTACTTC. Protein sequence: CSVVRPDNYEQYF.

In the case of this clonotype: One base away lies a much larger clone, so this may be a sequencing read error. This CDR3 reads CASSQTTDTQCF. The CDR3, as DNA: TGTGCCAGCTCCCAAACGACAGATACGCAGTGTTTT. The V call is TRBV11-2, the J call TRBJ2-3; a possible D gene is TRBD1 (5 bases). The CDR3 covers 12 residues. From germline, CDR1 is SGHAT and CDR2 FQNNGV.

V usage is TRBV20-1 and J usage is TRBJ2-1; D gene unclear. This CDR3 has 14 amino acids. The germline gives CDR1 DFQATT, CDR2 SNEGSKA (reference sequence). The V gene lost 1 base and the J gene lost 1 base, with 8 bases spanning the gap. The CDR3 DNA follows: TGCAGTGCTAGAGCTGGACGTTCCTACAATGAGCAGTTCTTC. It yields the protein CSARAGRSYNEQFF.

This clonotype showed up many times. The genes are TRBV28 and TRBJ2-1, with a tentative D call TRBD1 (7 bases). The CDR3 is 17 residues long. Germline assignment: CDR1 MDHEN and CDR2 SYDVKM. V was cut by 2 bases and J by 6 bases, with 20 bases left in between. The CDR3 DNA sequence: TGTGCCAGCAGTTTAATGCCTAGACAGGGTAGCGGCAATGAGCAGTTCTTC. Protein product: CASSLMPRQGSGNEQFF.

The sample holds many counts of this clonotype. V usage is TRBV20-1 and J usage is TRBJ2-3; the match to TRBD2 covers 9 bases. CDR1 and CDR2 from the germline V gene are DFQATT and SNEGSKA (reference sequence). With 4 bases clipped from V and 4 bases from J, the junction kept 9 bases outside the gene matches. The CDR3 has 15 residues. The CDR3 DNA reads as TGCAGTGCTACAGCGTTGCGGGAGGGATCAGATACGCAGTATTTT. This encodes CSATALREGSDTQYF.

This clonotype was counted a few times. The V gene is TRBV18, the J gene TRBJ1-2; no firm D call. The germline V gene encodes CDR1 KGHSH and CDR2 LQKENI. V was pared by 3 bases and J by 4 bases, with 15 bases between. The CDR3 extends over 15 amino acids. CDR3 sequence reads: CASSPSRGPPYGYTF. CDR3 coding DNA: TGTGCCAGCTCACCGTCCCGTGGGCCCCCCTATGGCTACACCTTC.

This clonotype was seen many times. The chain links TRBV28 to TRBJ1-1, with a possible D match to TRBD1 (5 bases). With 1 base removed from V and 7 bases from J, the gap between germline ends came to 22 bases. Per the germline V gene, CDR1 is MDHEN and CDR2 is SYDVKM. The CDR3 has 17 amino acids. CDR3 sequence: CASSLSRLGRGVSEAFF. The CDR3 DNA follows: TGTGCCAGCAGTTTATCTCGGTTGGGACGGGGGGTGAGTGAAGCTTTCTTT.

The J gene is TRBJ2-5, the V gene TRBV5-4; TRBD2 might be the D (5 bases). The CDR3 length is 14 residues. Germline V lookup: CDR1 SGHNT, CDR2 YYREEE (reference sequence). Trimming removed 4 bases at V and 3 bases at J, with 13 bases between. Here the CDR3 DNA reads TGTGCCAGCAGCGGAGGCGGCGGCAAAGAGACCCAGTACTTC. Encoded protein: CASSGGGGKETQYF.

The chain recombines TRBV4-3 with TRBJ2-1; D unclear. This CDR3 spans 15 amino acids. CDR1 and CDR2 from the germline V gene are LGHNA and YSLEER. The V end lost 4 bases, the J end lost 6 bases, and 16 bases lay between the germline ends. The CDR3 spells CASSPSPWSLNEQFF. The CDR3 DNA sequence: TGCGCCAGCAGCCCCTCCCCCTGGAGCCTCAATGAGCAGTTCTTC.

V usage is TRBV6-1 and J usage is TRBJ1-1; no clear D. CDR3 length: 12 amino acids. The V gene lost 7 bases and the J gene lost 7 bases, with 13 bases spanning the gap. Germline loops: CDR1 MNHNS, CDR2 SASEGT. CDR3 sequence: CASTRTIGEAFF. In DNA form, the CDR3 reads TGTGCCAGCACTCGCACTATCGGTGAAGCTTTCTTT.

The rearrangement links TRBV28 to TRBJ2-1, with TRBD2 matching 9 bases. The germline gives CDR1 MDHEN, CDR2 SYDVKM. With V trimmed by 4 bases and J by 6 bases, 16 bases remained unmatched. This CDR3 has 18 residues. CDR3 protein: CASSSRGGGRALFNEQFF. The DNA of the CDR3 is TGTGCCAGCAGTTCCCGGGGGGGCGGGAGGGCGCTTTTCAATGAGCAGTTCTTC.

This clonotype was counted ten times or more. J is TRBJ2-7 and V is TRBV3-1; either TRBD1 or TRBD2 may supply D (5 bases each). The germline V gene has CDR1 LGHDT and CDR2 YNNKEL (reference sequence). This CDR3 comprises 16 residues. V gave up 1 base and J gave up 4 bases, with 17 bases separating them. The CDR3 nucleotides are TGTGCCAGCAGCCAAGCCGGGACGTATCTAGCTTACGAGCAGTACTTC. This translates into CASSQAGTYLAYEQYF.

This clonotype was observed many times. The gene calls are TRBV12-3 or TRBV12-4 and TRBJ2-5; TRBD2 matches 8 bases. The V segment lost 3 bases and the J segment 3 bases; nucleotides outside the gene matches: 3. The CDR3 runs to 14 residues. The CDR3: CASSLTRGEETQYF. Here the CDR3 DNA reads TGTGCCAGCAGTTTGACGCGGGGGGAAGAGACCCAGTACTTC.